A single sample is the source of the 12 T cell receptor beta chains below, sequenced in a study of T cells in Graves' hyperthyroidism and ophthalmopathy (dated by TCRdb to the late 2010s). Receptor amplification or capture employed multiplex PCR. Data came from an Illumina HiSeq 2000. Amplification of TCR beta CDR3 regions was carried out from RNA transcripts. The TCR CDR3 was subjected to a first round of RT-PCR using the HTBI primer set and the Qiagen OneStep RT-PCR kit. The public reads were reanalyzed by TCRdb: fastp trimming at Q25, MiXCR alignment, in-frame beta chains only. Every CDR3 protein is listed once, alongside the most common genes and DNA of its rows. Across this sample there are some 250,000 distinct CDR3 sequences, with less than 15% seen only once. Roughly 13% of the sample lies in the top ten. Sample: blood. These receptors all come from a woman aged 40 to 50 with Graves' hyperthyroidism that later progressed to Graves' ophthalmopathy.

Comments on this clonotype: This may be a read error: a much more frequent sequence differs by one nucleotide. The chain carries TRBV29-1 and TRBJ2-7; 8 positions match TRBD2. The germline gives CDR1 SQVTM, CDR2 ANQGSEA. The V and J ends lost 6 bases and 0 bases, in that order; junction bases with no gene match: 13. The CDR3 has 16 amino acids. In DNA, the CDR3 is TGCAGCGTCCTCGCGTGCGGGAGGACCAACTCCTACGAGCAGTACTTC. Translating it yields CSVLACGRTNSYEQYF.

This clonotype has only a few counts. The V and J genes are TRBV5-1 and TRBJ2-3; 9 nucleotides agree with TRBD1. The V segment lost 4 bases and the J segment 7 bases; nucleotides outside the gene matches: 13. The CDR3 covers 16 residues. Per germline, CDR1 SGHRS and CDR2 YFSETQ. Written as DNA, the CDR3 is TGCGCCAGCAGCGCCACAGGGGGCGGGATTCTGAATACGCAGTATTTT. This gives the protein CASSATGGGILNTQYF.

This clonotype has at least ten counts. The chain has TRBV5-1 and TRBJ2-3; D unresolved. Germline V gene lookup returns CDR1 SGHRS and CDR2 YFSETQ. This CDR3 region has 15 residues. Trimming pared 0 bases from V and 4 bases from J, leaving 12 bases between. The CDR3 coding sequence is TGCGCCAGCAGCTTGGGCAGCGAGGTGGCAGATACGCAGTATTTT. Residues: CASSLGSEVADTQYF.

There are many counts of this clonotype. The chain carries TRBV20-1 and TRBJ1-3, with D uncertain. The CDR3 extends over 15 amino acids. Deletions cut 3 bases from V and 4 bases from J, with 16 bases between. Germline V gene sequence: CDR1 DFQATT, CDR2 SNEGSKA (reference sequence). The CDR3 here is CSASYGPGSGNTIYF. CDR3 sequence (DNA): TGCAGTGCTAGTTACGGTCCCGGCTCGGGAAACACCATATATTTT.

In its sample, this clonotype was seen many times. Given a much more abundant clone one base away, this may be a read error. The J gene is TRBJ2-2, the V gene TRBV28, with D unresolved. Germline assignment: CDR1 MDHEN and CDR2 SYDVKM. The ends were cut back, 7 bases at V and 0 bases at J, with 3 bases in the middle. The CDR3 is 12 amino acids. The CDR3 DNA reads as TGTGCCAGCACCCCGAACACCGGGGAGCTGTTTTTT. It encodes CASTPNTGELFF.

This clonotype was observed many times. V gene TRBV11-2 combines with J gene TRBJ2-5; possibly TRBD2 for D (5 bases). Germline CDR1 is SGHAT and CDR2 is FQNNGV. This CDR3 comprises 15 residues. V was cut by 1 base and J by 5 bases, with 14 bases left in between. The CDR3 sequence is CASSLVGAVRETQYF. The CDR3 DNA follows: TGTGCCAGCAGCTTAGTTGGAGCGGTCCGGGAGACCCAGTACTTC. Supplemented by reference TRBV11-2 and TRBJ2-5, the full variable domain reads EAGVAQSPRYKIIEKRQSVAFWCNPISGHATLYWYQQILGQGPKLLIQFQNNGVVDDSQLPKDRFSAERLKGVDSTLKIQPAKLEDSAVYLCASSLVGAVRETQYFGPGTRLLVL.

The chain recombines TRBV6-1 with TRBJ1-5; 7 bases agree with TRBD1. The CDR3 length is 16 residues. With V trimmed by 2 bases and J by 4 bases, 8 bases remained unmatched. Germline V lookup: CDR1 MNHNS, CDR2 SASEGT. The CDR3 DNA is TGTGCCAGCAGTGAATATGTCGGGACAGAGAATCAGCCCCAGCATTTT. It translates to CASSEYVGTENQPQHF.

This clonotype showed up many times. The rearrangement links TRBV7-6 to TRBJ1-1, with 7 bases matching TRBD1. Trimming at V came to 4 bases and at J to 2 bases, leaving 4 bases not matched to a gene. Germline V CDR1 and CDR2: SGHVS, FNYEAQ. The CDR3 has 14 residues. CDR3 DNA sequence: TGTGCCAGCAGCTACGGGACAGACAACACTGAAGCTTTCTTT. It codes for CASSYGTDNTEAFF.

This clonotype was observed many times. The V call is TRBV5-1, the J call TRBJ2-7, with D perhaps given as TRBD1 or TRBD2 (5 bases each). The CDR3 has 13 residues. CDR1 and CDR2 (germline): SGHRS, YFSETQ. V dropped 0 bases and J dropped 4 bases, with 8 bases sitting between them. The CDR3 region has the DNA TGCGCCAGCAGCTTGGACTGGGGGTACGAGCAGTACTTC. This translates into CASSLDWGYEQYF.

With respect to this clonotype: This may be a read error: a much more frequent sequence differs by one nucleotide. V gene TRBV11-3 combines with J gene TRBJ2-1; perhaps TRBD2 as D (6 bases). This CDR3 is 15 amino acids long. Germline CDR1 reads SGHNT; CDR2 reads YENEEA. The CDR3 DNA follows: TGTTCCAGCAGCCCACGGGACTTCTACTACAATGAGCAGTTCTTC. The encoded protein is CSSSPRDFYYNEQFF.

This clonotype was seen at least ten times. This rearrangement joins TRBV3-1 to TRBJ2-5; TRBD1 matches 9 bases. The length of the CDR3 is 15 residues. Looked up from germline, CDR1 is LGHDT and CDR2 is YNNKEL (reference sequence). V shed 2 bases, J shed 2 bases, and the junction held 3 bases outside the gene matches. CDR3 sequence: CASSQLDRGQETQYF. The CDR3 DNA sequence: TGTGCCAGCAGCCAATTAGACAGGGGGCAAGAGACCCAGTACTTC.

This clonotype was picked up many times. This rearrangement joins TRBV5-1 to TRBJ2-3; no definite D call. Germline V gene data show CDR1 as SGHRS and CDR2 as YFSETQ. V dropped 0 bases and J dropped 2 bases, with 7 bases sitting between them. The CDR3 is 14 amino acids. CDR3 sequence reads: CASSLDVPTDTQYF. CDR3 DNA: TGCGCCAGCAGCTTGGATGTGCCCACAGATACGCAGTATTTT.